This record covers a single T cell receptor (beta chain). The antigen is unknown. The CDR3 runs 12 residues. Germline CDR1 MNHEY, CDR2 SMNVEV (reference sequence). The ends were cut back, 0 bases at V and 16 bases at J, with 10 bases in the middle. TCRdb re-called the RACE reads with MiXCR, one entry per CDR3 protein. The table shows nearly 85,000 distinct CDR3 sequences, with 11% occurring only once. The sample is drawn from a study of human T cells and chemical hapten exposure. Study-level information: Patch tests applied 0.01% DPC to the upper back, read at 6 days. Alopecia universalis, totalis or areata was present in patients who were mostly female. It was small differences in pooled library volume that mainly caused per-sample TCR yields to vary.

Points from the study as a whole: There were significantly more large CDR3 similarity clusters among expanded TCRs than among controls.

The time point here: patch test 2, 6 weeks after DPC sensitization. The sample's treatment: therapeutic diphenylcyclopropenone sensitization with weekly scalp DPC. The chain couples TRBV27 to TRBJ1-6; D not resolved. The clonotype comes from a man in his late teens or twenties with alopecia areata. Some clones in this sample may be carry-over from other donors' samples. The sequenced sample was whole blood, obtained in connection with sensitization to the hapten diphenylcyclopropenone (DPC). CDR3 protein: CASSLSGITLHF. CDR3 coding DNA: TGTGCCAGCAGTTTATCGGGAATCACTCTCCACTTT.